Listed here is a single T cell receptor beta chain. The antigen is unknown. This record comes from a study of T cell responses to AZD1222 COVID-19 vaccine. Study-level findings and limits: Clonal diversity was possibly underestimated, and the donors were mostly white British, with more females. Unmutated variant regions are reportedly the target of nearly half of TCRs that are spike-specific. Spike-spanning, vaccine-associated CD4 TCRs were dominant at 160-218 and 743-854. Baseline seropositivity occurred in only six AZD1222 recipients.

Sequencing used immunoSEQ multiplex PCR; TCRdb keeps in-frame clones, though not all of them. The sample includes some 120,000 clones, roughly nine tenths seen only once; the top ten take roughly 8.9%. In germline, CDR1 is MNHEY, CDR2 SVGAGI. V lost 6 bases, J lost 2 bases, and 4 bases stayed unmatched. The CDR3 spans 14 residues. The material sequenced was peripheral blood, taken 28 days after the second AZD1222 dose. The receptor's source is an adult who received the AZD1222 COVID-19 vaccine. The chain employs TRBV6-5 and TRBJ1-5, with 7 bases aligning to TRBD1. The CDR3 protein is CASSVGQGNQPQHF. CDR3 coding DNA: TGTGCCAGCAGCGTAGGACAGGGCAATCAGCCCCAGCATTTT.